This is a list of T cell receptor beta chains from one sample in a study of blood T cells in healthy people across ages. One entry per CDR3 protein results from TCRdb running MiXCR on the 5' RACE reads. The data contain hundreds of thousands of distinct CDR3 sequences, 58% of them singletons. The sequencing input was blood. These receptors were taken from a man aged 25 to 45 in good health. Each CDR3 is given with its conserved first and last residue. The order of the fields is V gene, J gene, CDR3 protein.

V gene: TRBV9
J gene: TRBJ2-5
CDR3 protein: CASSEGLGAQETQYF

V gene: TRBV7-2
J gene: TRBJ1-2
CDR3 protein: CASSLEPGRNSYGYTF

V gene: TRBV10-3
J gene: TRBJ2-3
CDR3 protein: CAISSQGRADTQYF

V gene: TRBV20-1
J gene: TRBJ1-4
CDR3 protein: CSARGRGDSPTNEKLFF

V gene: TRBV4-2
J gene: TRBJ2-1
CDR3 protein: CASSQGGGGGGRREEQFF

V gene: TRBV5-1
J gene: TRBJ2-5
CDR3 protein: CASRSGDRLTEQYF

V gene: TRBV21-1
J gene: TRBJ1-5
CDR3 protein: CASSKPNGPVQHQPQHF

V gene: TRBV28
J gene: TRBJ2-7
CDR3 protein: CASAHGGRWYEQYF

V gene: TRBV27
J gene: TRBJ2-3
CDR3 protein: CASGPWGREADTQYF

V gene: TRBV20-1
J gene: TRBJ2-5
CDR3 protein: CSASPVDRGGETQYF

V gene: TRBV28
J gene: .
CDR3 protein: CASSLKAGGPSYEQYF

V gene: TRBV3-1
J gene: TRBJ1-6
CDR3 protein: CASSLPDNSPLHF

V gene: TRBV6-6
J gene: TRBJ2-7
CDR3 protein: CASSDIGSYEQYF

V gene: TRBV30
J gene: TRBJ2-6
CDR3 protein: CAWARNSGANVLTF

V gene: TRBV20-1
J gene: TRBJ1-2
CDR3 protein: CSGVGDYGYTF

V gene: TRBV3-1
J gene: TRBJ1-2
CDR3 protein: CASSQDTGSYGYTF

V gene: TRBV25-1
J gene: TRBJ2-6
CDR3 protein: CASSKPGQGFSGANVLTF

V gene: TRBV25-1
J gene: TRBJ1-4
CDR3 protein: CASSEWRTGWKREKLFF

V gene: TRBV7-9
J gene: TRBJ2-1
CDR3 protein: CASSPPLSRSYNEQFF

V gene: TRBV10-3
J gene: TRBJ2-5
CDR3 protein: CAISEDRGSLNEQYF

V gene: TRBV4-1
J gene: TRBJ2-5
CDR3 protein: CASKGASGNQETQYF

V gene: TRBV20-1
J gene: TRBJ2-5
CDR3 protein: CSAREYRISSKETQYF

V gene: TRBV12-3/TRBV12-4
J gene: TRBJ2-7
CDR3 protein: CASIGVHSYEQYF

V gene: TRBV12-3/TRBV12-4
J gene: TRBJ2-3
CDR3 protein: CASRNGGLVPDTQYF

V gene: TRBV10-3
J gene: TRBJ2-5
CDR3 protein: CAISEGTSGSQETQYF

V gene: TRBV5-1
J gene: TRBJ2-3
CDR3 protein: CASSLAGATSTDTQYF

V gene: TRBV12-3/TRBV12-4
J gene: TRBJ1-2
CDR3 protein: CASSESQNYGYTF

V gene: TRBV6-1
J gene: TRBJ2-7
CDR3 protein: CASSELAGGPYEQYF

V gene: TRBV21-1
J gene: TRBJ2-7
CDR3 protein: CATLEPGHCHEQYF

V gene: TRBV5-1
J gene: TRBJ2-1
CDR3 protein: CASSLGGGAVDEQFF

V gene: TRBV19
J gene: TRBJ2-5
CDR3 protein: CASSRRGERETQYF

V gene: TRBV12-3/TRBV12-4
J gene: TRBJ2-7
CDR3 protein: CASSFGVGLSYEQYF

V gene: TRBV6-5
J gene: TRBJ2-5
CDR3 protein: CASSYSSSKTQYF

V gene: TRBV3-1
J gene: TRBJ2-5
CDR3 protein: CASDGEGETQYF

V gene: TRBV3-1
J gene: TRBJ2-6
CDR3 protein: CASSLSLEGLSGANVLTF

V gene: TRBV7-6
J gene: TRBJ2-7
CDR3 protein: CASSTGSIGYEQYF

V gene: TRBV27
J gene: .
CDR3 protein: CASAAGNNYEQYF

V gene: TRBV20-1
J gene: TRBJ1-2
CDR3 protein: CSARERQGLGYTF

V gene: TRBV20-1
J gene: .
CDR3 protein: CSARPLEAGPRYEQYF

V gene: TRBV20-1
J gene: TRBJ2-3
CDR3 protein: CSAIEGAPDTQYF

V gene: TRBV2
J gene: TRBJ1-2
CDR3 protein: CASRTGQAYYGYTF

V gene: TRBV4-1
J gene: TRBJ2-1
CDR3 protein: CASSQVVRGVENEQFF

V gene: TRBV18
J gene: TRBJ2-1
CDR3 protein: CASSELAVDEQFF

V gene: TRBV20-1
J gene: TRBJ2-5
CDR3 protein: CSARRASGPPEETQYF

V gene: TRBV4-1
J gene: TRBJ2-3
CDR3 protein: CASSQDSRGDTQYF

V gene: TRBV7-2
J gene: TRBJ2-1
CDR3 protein: CASSLDYNEQFF

V gene: TRBV4-2
J gene: TRBJ2-1
CDR3 protein: CASSQVLGTGVNEQFF

V gene: TRBV29-1
J gene: TRBJ1-1
CDR3 protein: CSVHPGRGNTEAFF

V gene: TRBV20-1
J gene: TRBJ2-3
CDR3 protein: CSALAWGGRALADTQYF

V gene: TRBV20-1
J gene: TRBJ2-1
CDR3 protein: CSARRTGSLGTQFF

V gene: TRBV10-3
J gene: .
CDR3 protein: CAISRGLVGIYEQYF